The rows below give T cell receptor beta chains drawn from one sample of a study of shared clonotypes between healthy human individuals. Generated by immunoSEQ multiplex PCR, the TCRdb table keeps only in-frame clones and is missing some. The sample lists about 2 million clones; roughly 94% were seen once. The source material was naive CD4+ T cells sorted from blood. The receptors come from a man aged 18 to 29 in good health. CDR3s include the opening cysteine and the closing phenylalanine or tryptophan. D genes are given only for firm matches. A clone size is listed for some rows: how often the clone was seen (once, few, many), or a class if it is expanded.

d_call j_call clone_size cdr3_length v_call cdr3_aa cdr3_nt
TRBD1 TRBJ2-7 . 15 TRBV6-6 CASRSGTVTPLGQYF TGTGCCAGCAGATCAGGGACAGTTACCCCTTTGGGGCAGTACTTC
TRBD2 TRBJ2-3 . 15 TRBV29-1 CSTGVAGGSTDTQYF TGCAGCACTGGGGTAGCGGGGGGGAGCACAGATACGCAGTATTTT
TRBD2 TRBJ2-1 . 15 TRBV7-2 CASSFGTSGTNEQFF TGTGCCAGCAGCTTCGGGACTAGCGGGACCAATGAGCAGTTCTTC
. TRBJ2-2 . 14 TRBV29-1 CSAQRQLNTGELFF TGCAGCGCTCAAAGACAGCTAAACACCGGGGAGCTGTTTTTT
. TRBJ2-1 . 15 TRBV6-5 CASRTDKGYYNEQFF TGTGCCAGCAGAACGGACAAGGGATACTACAATGAGCAGTTCTTC
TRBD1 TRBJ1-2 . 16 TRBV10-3 CAISEFEQGQNYGYTF TGTGCCATCAGTGAGTTTGAACAGGGGCAAAACTATGGCTACACCTTC
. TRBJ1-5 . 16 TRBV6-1 CASSDVRKYSNQPQHF TGTGCCAGCAGTGATGTCAGAAAGTATAGCAATCAGCCCCAGCATTTT
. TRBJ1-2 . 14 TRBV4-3 CASSQAGHPYGYTF TGCGCCAGCAGCCAAGCGGGACATCCCTATGGCTACACCTTC
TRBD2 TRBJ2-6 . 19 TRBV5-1 CASSLRLAGALSGANVLTF TGCGCCAGCAGCCTTAGACTAGCGGGGGCTCTCTCTGGGGCCAACGTCCTGACTTTC
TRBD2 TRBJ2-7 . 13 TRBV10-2 CASREGGAYEQYF TGCGCCAGCCGGGAGGGGGGAGCCTACGAGCAGTACTTC
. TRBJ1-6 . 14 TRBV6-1 CAGGSRTYNSPLHF TGTGCCGGGGGCTCGCGAACTTATAATTCACCCCTCCACTTT
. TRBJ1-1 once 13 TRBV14 CASSPGLSWGAFF TGTGCCAGCAGCCCGGGACTCTCGTGGGGAGCTTTCTTT